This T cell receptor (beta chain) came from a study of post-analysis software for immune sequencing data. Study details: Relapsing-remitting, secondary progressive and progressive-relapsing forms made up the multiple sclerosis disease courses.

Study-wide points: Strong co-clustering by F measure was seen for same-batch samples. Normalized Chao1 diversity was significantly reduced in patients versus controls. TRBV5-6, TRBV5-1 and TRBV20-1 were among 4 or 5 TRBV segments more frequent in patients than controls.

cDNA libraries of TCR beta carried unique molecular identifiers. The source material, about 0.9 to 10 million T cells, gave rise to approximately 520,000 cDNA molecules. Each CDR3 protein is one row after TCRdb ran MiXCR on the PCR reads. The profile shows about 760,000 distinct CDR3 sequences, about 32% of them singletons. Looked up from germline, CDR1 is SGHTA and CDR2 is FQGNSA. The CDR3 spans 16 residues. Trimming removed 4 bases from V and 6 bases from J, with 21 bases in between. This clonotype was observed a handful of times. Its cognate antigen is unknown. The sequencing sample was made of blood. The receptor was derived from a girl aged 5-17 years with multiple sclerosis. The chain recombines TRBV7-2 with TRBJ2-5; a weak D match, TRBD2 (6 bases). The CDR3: CASSSTRGLSRQTQYF. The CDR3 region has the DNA TGTGCCAGCAGCTCTACGAGGGGACTGTCGAGGCAGACCCAGTACTTC. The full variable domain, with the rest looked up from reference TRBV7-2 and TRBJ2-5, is GAGVSQSPSNKVTEKGKDVELRCDPISGHTALYWYRQSLGQGLEFLIYFQGNSAPDKSGLPSDRFSAERTGGSVSTLTIQRTQQEDSAVYLCASSSTRGLSRQTQYFGPGTRLLVL.